The 18 T cell receptor beta chains presented below share a single source sample, sequenced in a study of blood T cell repertoires in COVID-19. The method was immunoSEQ multiplex PCR; TCRdb's version includes in-frame clones alone and lacks a portion of them. The sample has tens of thousands of clones; roughly 90% are singletons. What was sequenced was peripheral blood. The source of these receptors is a human donor in a cohort sampled during active COVID-19.

This clone is a singleton in its sample. V usage is TRBV15 and J usage is TRBJ2-2, with D possibly being TRBD2 (6 bases). Germline CDR1 and CDR2: LNHNV and YYDKDF (reference sequence). This CDR3 has 16 amino acids. The V and J ends lost 5 bases and 1 base respectively, with 14 bases between them. This CDR3 reads CATSPRGGENTGELFF. The CDR3 coding sequence is TGTGCCACCAGCCCCCGGGGCGGGGAGAACACCGGGGAGCTGTTTTTT.

The CDR3 region has the DNA TGTGCCATCACGGAGGGGGCGGGCACTGAAGCTTTCTTT. Encoded protein: CAITEGAGTEAFF. The genes are TRBV10-3 and TRBJ1-1, with TRBD1 matching 7 bases. CDR3 length: 13 amino acids. After removal of 7 bases from V and 4 bases from J, the junction contained 6 bases not matched to a gene. Germline V gives CDR1 ENHRY, CDR2 SYGVKD.

By frequency in the sample, this clone is medium-sized. V and J are TRBV18 and TRBJ1-5; D unclear. The CDR3 length is 15 residues. V dropped 6 bases and J dropped 3 bases, with 15 bases sitting between them. CDR1 KGHSH and CDR2 LQKENI come from the germline V gene. The CDR3 region has the DNA TGTGCCAGCTCGGAGGACGGGCCTAACAATCAGCCCCAGCATTTT. It yields the protein CASSEDGPNNQPQHF.

V gene TRBV2 combines with J gene TRBJ1-4; D is possibly TRBD1 (6 bases). The V end was cut by 0 bases, the J end by 4 bases, with 9 bases between. From germline, CDR1 is SNHLY and CDR2 FYNNEI. CDR3 size: 15 residues. CDR3 protein: CASSEAGGLNEKLFF. CDR3 sequence (DNA): TGTGCCAGCAGTGAAGCAGGGGGTCTTAATGAAAAACTGTTTTTT.

There are a few counts of this clone. The V and J genes are TRBV10-1 and TRBJ1-5; D perhaps matches TRBD1 (5 bases). Deletions cut 4 bases from V and 4 bases from J, with 14 bases between. Germline V lookup: CDR1 WNHNN, CDR2 SYGVQD (reference sequence). The CDR3 has 15 residues. CDR3 DNA: TGCGCCAGCAGTGCCCAACCCGGGGGGAATCAGCCCCAGCATTTT. The encoded protein is CASSAQPGGNQPQHF.

The chain recombines TRBV2 with TRBJ2-2, with D maybe TRBD2 (5 bases). Germline values: CDR1 SNHLY, CDR2 FYNNEI. The CDR3 runs 15 residues. V lost 6 bases and J lost 4, with 15 bases in between. The CDR3 is CASRLGGGSTGELFF. DNA for the CDR3: TGTGCCAGCAGACTCGGTGGAGGAAGCACCGGGGAGCTGTTTTTT.

The CDR3 DNA reads as TGTGCCAGCAGCATCCTAGGGGGAGCGGGGGGTACCTACAATGAGCAGTTCTTC. The encoded protein is CASSILGGAGGTYNEQFF. The chain has TRBV21-1 and TRBJ2-1; the table assigns TRBD2, which was not confirmed against the DNA. TRBV21-1 is noted as a pseudogene. CDR3 length: 18 amino acids.

This sequence joins TRBV7-9 and TRBJ2-3; TRBD2 agrees at 7 bases. Germline CDR1 SEHNR, CDR2 FQNEAQ (reference sequence). CDR3 size: 14 residues. The ends lost 3 bases at V and 4 bases at J; junction bases unmatched: 4. CDR3 nucleotides: TGTGCCAGCAGCTTCAACGCGGGGGCAGATACGCAGTATTTT. Protein product: CASSFNAGADTQYF.

This chain connects TRBV5-1 to TRBJ2-5, with a tentative D call TRBD2 (5 bases). V was trimmed by 5 bases and J by 1 base, leaving 9 bases between them. Germline assignment: CDR1 SGHRS and CDR2 YFSETQ. This CDR3 has 13 amino acids. The CDR3 DNA follows: TGCGCCAGCAGATACGGACTCCAAGAGACCCAGTACTTC. Protein sequence: CASRYGLQETQYF.

This clone was picked up one time. The chain joins TRBV2 to TRBJ2-5; possible D gene TRBD2, 6 bases. Trimming pared 7 bases from V and 4 bases from J, leaving 13 bases between. Looked up from germline, CDR1 is SNHLY and CDR2 is FYNNEI. This CDR3 comprises 13 residues. CDR3 bases: TGTGCCAGCAAGACTAGTGGGGTAGAGACCCAGTACTTC. Its protein product is CASKTSGVETQYF.

This clone was detected only a few times. This chain uses TRBV5-8 with TRBJ2-5; D is unclear. V was pared by 1 base and J by 2 bases, with 6 bases between. The germline V gene encodes CDR1 SGHTS and CDR2 YDEGEE. The CDR3 contains 13 residues. The CDR3 DNA reads as TGTGCCAGCAGCTTGTGGCAGCAAGAGACCCAGTACTTC. Its translation: CASSLWQQETQYF.

J is TRBJ2-7 and V is TRBV6-1; D possibly corresponds to TRBD1 (5 bases). The germline V and J ends were trimmed by 3 bases and 4 bases, with 13 bases remaining between them. CDR3 length: 14 residues. From germline, CDR1 is MNHNS and CDR2 SASEGT. In nucleotides, the CDR3 is TGTGCCAGCAGTGAGAACAGGTGGGCTTACGAGCAGTACTTC. This sequence encodes CASSENRWAYEQYF.

This sequence joins TRBV6-5 and TRBJ2-7; maybe TRBD1 (6 bases). The germline V and J ends were trimmed by 6 bases and 5 bases, with 14 bases remaining between them. Germline V gene data show CDR1 as MNHEY and CDR2 as SVGAGI. This CDR3 has 13 residues. This chain's CDR3 is CASRTTGTNEQYF. CDR3 nucleotides: TGTGCCAGCAGAACAACAGGGACCAACGAGCAGTACTTC.

The chain has TRBV28 and TRBJ2-5; the match to TRBD1 covers 8 bases. The length of the CDR3 is 13 residues. CDR1 and CDR2 (germline): MDHEN, SYDVKM. V lost 7 bases to trimming and J lost 1 base; unmatched junction nucleotides: 2. This CDR3 reads CASTQGAQETQYF. CDR3 sequence (DNA): TGTGCCAGCACCCAGGGGGCCCAAGAGACCCAGTACTTC.

This sequence joins TRBV18 and TRBJ2-5; 9 bases align to TRBD2. This CDR3 has 16 residues. V lost 3 bases, J lost 3 bases, and 8 bases stayed unmatched. Germline V gene data show CDR1 as KGHSH and CDR2 as LQKENI. CDR3 sequence reads: CASSPNRGLAKETQYF. Here the CDR3 DNA reads TGTGCCAGCTCACCCAACAGGGGACTAGCAAAAGAGACCCAGTACTTC.

This chain connects TRBV5-5 to TRBJ1-5; D gene unclear. Germline V lookup: CDR1 SGHKS, CDR2 YYEKEE (reference sequence). This CDR3 comprises 16 residues. V was trimmed by 0 bases and J by 0 bases, leaving 10 bases between them. CDR3 protein: CASSLAYGYSNQPQHF. The DNA for the CDR3 is TGTGCCAGCAGCTTGGCGTACGGGTATAGCAATCAGCCCCAGCATTTT.

V and J are TRBV6-6 and TRBJ2-1; 9 bases are shared with TRBD2. J lost 5 bases, V lost 2 bases, and 4 bases had no gene match. This CDR3 contains 15 residues. Germline V gene lookup returns CDR1 MNHNY and CDR2 SVGAGI (reference sequence). This CDR3 reads CASSYGAGGNNEQFF. As DNA, the CDR3 is TGTGCCAGCAGTTACGGGGCGGGGGGGAACAATGAGCAGTTCTTC.

This rearrangement joins TRBV19 to TRBJ2-1; 10 bases line up with TRBD2. This CDR3 region has 13 residues. The trim removed 3 bases at V and 13 bases at J, leaving 6 bases unmatched. Germline V gene sequence: CDR1 LNHDA, CDR2 SQIVND (reference sequence). This chain's CDR3 is CASSMERGGLQFF. CDR3 DNA: TGTGCCAGTAGTATGGAGCGGGGGGGCCTTCAGTTCTTC.